The text below deals with one TCR beta chain. The V and J ends lost 0 bases and 2 bases respectively, with 29 bases between them. This CDR3 spans 22 amino acids. The germline V gene has CDR1 MNHNS and CDR2 SASEGT. TCRdb ran MiXCR on the reads and lists one entry per CDR3 protein. The table records around 17,000 distinct CDR3 sequences, around a fifth of them present only once. These data are taken from a study of liver allograft versus peripheral blood T cells. Study details: Comparing T cell receptor repertoires in transplanted livers with those in recipients' peripheral blood was part of the design.

The sequence was collected from a human patient who had a liver transplant. A subset of T cells may come from the graft donor. The rearrangement links TRBV6-1 to TRBJ1-5; weak D call: TRBD1 (6 bases). The CDR3 loop is CASSEALGWMGALKYGNQPQHF. The CDR3 DNA follows: TGTGCCAGCAGTGAAGCGCTCGGGTGGATGGGGGCGCTTAAGTATGGCAATCAGCCCCAGCATTTT.